Below, 5 T cell receptor beta chains from the same sample are listed, as sequenced in a study of regulatory T cells in long-lasting Graves disease. Time point in this sample: newly diagnosed GD, antithyroid drugs for less than 3 months. TCR sequences were obtained from RNA taken from PBMCs. Through Arm-PCR of CDR3 regions and iRepertoire HTBI primers, TCR beta libraries were built. A single record per CDR3 protein comes from TCRdb applying MiXCR to the multiplex PCR reads. The sample yields 350,000 to 550,000 distinct CDR3 sequences, less than 20% seen once. The data were also submitted as part of a second study, on T cells in Graves' hyperthyroidism and ophthalmopathy.

The sample consisted of peripheral blood mononuclear cells (PBMCs), taken at new diagnosis, from a patient treated with antithyroid drugs. Source of these receptors: a young woman with Graves disease.

This clonotype showed up just a few times. The J gene is TRBJ2-3, the V gene TRBV10-2; D might be TRBD1 (6 bases). The CDR3 runs to 11 residues. The germline gives CDR1 WSHSY, CDR2 SAAADI. The CDR3 reads CAAGGTDTQYF. The CDR3 DNA follows: TGCGCGGCAGGGGGCACAGATACGCAGTATTTT.

The chain carries TRBV15 and TRBJ2-7; 11 positions agree with TRBD2. The CDR3 is 14 residues long. Trimming at V came to 3 bases and at J to 2 bases, leaving 0 bases not matched to a gene. Germline CDR1 is LNHNV and CDR2 is YYDKDF (reference sequence). The CDR3 here is CATSRTSGTYEQYF. The CDR3 DNA sequence: TGTGCCACCAGCAGGACTAGCGGGACCTACGAGCAGTACTTC.

The genes are TRBV29-1 and TRBJ2-1; D could derive from TRBD1 or TRBD2 (5 bases each). CDR3 length: 12 residues. Trimming removed 7 bases from V and 4 bases from J, with 11 bases in between. Germline V gene lookup returns CDR1 SQVTM and CDR2 ANQGSEA. DNA for the CDR3: TGCAGCGCGAGGGGCGGGTACAATGAGCAGTTCTTC. It codes for CSARGGYNEQFF.

The table lists this clonotype with many counts. V and J are TRBV6-2 or TRBV6-3 and TRBJ2-1; the D gene could be TRBD1 or TRBD2 (5 bases each). Germline-derived CDR1 and CDR2 are MNHEY and SVGEGT. This CDR3 contains 17 residues. The germline V and J ends were trimmed by 5 bases and 0 bases, with 17 bases remaining between them. CDR3 region: CASSEFRGTSSYNEQFF. In nucleotides, the CDR3 is TGTGCCAGCAGTGAATTTAGAGGGACCAGCTCCTACAATGAGCAGTTCTTC.

V usage is TRBV29-1 and J usage is TRBJ2-3; the D gene is possibly TRBD2 (6 bases). The V end was cut by 6 bases, the J end by 0 bases, with 13 bases between. Germline loops: CDR1 SQVTM, CDR2 ANQGSEA. The CDR3 has 14 amino acids. The CDR3 coding sequence is TGCAGCGTCGGGGACTTCATTAGCACAGATACGCAGTATTTT. This sequence encodes CSVGDFISTDTQYF.